The rows below give T cell receptor beta chains drawn from one sample of a study of blood T cell repertoires in COVID-19. Data came from immunoSEQ multiplex PCR; TCRdb stores just in-frame clones and leaves some out. The sample lists about 53,000 clones; around 86% were seen once. Input material: peripheral blood. Every receptor here comes from an older man with acute or convalescent COVID-19. Both conserved end residues are part of each CDR3. The D gene is left open where the match is weak. Only part of the rows carry a size: once, few, many, or a class if the clone is expanded.

d_call	clone_size	v_call	j_call	cdr3_aa	cdr3_nt
TRBD2	.	TRBV5-4	TRBJ2-7	CASSLGGLAGNYEQYF	TGTGCCAGCAGCTTGGGGGGACTAGCGGGCAACTACGAGCAGTACTTC
.	.	TRBV7-2	TRBJ2-6	CASSRDRSGANVLTF	TGTGCCAGCAGCAGAGACAGGTCTGGGGCCAACGTCCTGACTTTC
.	few	TRBV3-1/TRBV3-2	TRBJ2-5	CASSQVSGSRETQYF	TGTGCCAGCAGCCAAGTATCAGGGTCTCGAGAGACCCAGTACTTC
.	.	TRBV6-5	TRBJ2-7	CASSHREGGVGEQYF	TGTGCCAGCAGTCACAGGGAGGGTGGCGTGGGGGAGCAGTACTTC
TRBD2	.	TRBV4-1	TRBJ2-2	CASMRTSGATKNTGELFF	TGCGCCAGCATGAGGACTAGCGGGGCAACGAAGAACACCGGGGAGCTGTTTTTT
.	few	TRBV7-9	TRBJ2-3	CASSLPKGRGNSTDTQYF	TGTGCCAGCAGCTTACCGAAGGGTAGGGGAAATAGCACAGATACGCAGTATTTT
.	.	TRBV19	TRBJ1-1	CASRTGTLNTEAFF	TGTGCCAGTAGGACCGGGACATTGAACACTGAAGCTTTCTTT
TRBD1	.	TRBV5-1	TRBJ2-2	CASSPSDPGQITGELFF	TGCGCCAGCAGCCCGTCAGATCCGGGACAGATTACCGGGGAGCTGTTTTTT
TRBD1	.	TRBV19	TRBJ2-3	CASSAKDRPLSTDTQYF	TGTGCCAGTAGTGCAAAGGACAGGCCTCTGAGCACAGATACGCAGTATTTT
TRBD1	.	TRBV5-6	TRBJ2-5	CASSGGQGGAYQETQYF	TGTGCCAGCAGCGGCGGACAGGGAGGAGCATACCAAGAGACCCAGTACTTC
.	.	TRBV6-5	TRBJ1-1	CASSRQFMNTEAFF	TGTGCCAGCAGCCGACAGTTCATGAACACTGAAGCTTTCTTT
.	.	TRBV5-1	TRBJ2-5	CASSLGLRLDQETQYF	TGCGCCAGCAGCTTGGGACTAAGACTAGATCAAGAGACCCAGTACTTC
.	.	TRBV18	TRBJ1-2	CASSPREGYTF	TGTGCCAGCTCACCACGGGAGGGCTACACCTTC
.	once	TRBV25-1	TRBJ2-5	CASSEARGLWETQYF	TGTGCCAGCAGTGAGGCCAGGGGCCTATGGGAGACCCAGTACTTC
TRBD1	.	TRBV29-1	TRBJ1-2	CSVGQGIGYTF	TGCAGCGTCGGACAGGGGATCGGCTACACCTTC
.	.	TRBV2	TRBJ2-2	CASSVGDKGPGLFF	TGTGCCAGCAGTGTGGGGGACAAAGGGCCAGGGCTGTTTTTT